This TCR beta chain was sequenced for a study of cytomegalovirus exposure and HLA in healthy donors (dated 2017 in TCRdb). Context from the whole study: A later analysis indicated that the 120 validation repertoires were generated on the platform also employed for the 600 to 750 repertoires of the first cohort. The aim of the study was to test whether cataloging public T cell receptors could identify signatures of past pathogen exposure. Besides the first cohort of around 670 subjects, a separate validation cohort made up of 90 to 150 different subjects was used. High-throughput TCR immunosequencing, statistical association of individual TCRs with disease status, and machine learning were combined to predict cytomegalovirus infection status.

Details on this clone: Its cognate antigen has yet to be identified. Base qualities are missing; no much larger clone stands one base away.

Based on the germline V gene (reference sequence), the CDR1 and CDR2 sequences are MNHEY and SMNVEV. Counted from cysteine to phenylalanine, this CDR3 has 14 amino acids. Only CDR3 DNA remains: 42 bases, in frame from the first base. The germline V end is reduced by 10 bases and the J end by 2 bases; junction bases left unmatched: 10. The donors were included in the validation cohort of 120 subjects, a group kept apart from the roughly 680-subject first cohort. Library prep was done by the immunoSEQ multiplex PCR assay. As for how the authors treated the data: To diagnose cytomegalovirus status from the catalog of TCR beta chain sequences, a statistical classification framework was built. As stored in TCRdb, this immuneACCESS dataset retains in-frame rearrangements with V and J assigned. A fraction of the clones does not appear; measured against another copy, unresolved V genes explain less than half of the discrepancy, and the remainder lacks a known reason. Clone size and the V and J calls come from that table; the DNA yielded D and trimming. The sample yields around 120,000 clones; less than 90% were counted once. The top ten hold less than 4.5% of the sample.

Here is what the overall study found, with its caveats: The authors suggested that the approach could potentially be generalized to other disease states and immunological phenotypes. The classifier was reported to diagnose cytomegalovirus status with high specificity and sensitivity in both the original and validation cohorts. The validation cohort had no HLA typing available for a later analysis, so co-occurrence within that cohort was assessed over all 120 or so repertoires. A later analysis found that TCRs clustered in the first cohort also tended to co-occur in the roughly 120 validation repertoires, with 94% of cluster scores above 0. The study listed 150 to 200 TCR beta chains as associated with cytomegalovirus. Three of the identified cytomegalovirus-associated TCR beta chains were confirmed in vitro to be specific for cytomegalovirus antigens. While some public TCRs were present in many individuals, most TCR sequences turned up only very rarely across donors.

Sequencing was carried out using PBMCs. The source is a man in his late teens or twenties in good health and CMV-seropositive. The sequence joins TRBV27 to TRBJ2-5; 7 central nucleotides agree with TRBD1. The bases are TGTGCCACTCGAGGGACAGTAAGTCAAGAGACCCAGTACTTC. It translates to CATRGTVSQETQYF.